These 7 T cell receptor beta chains share one sample of origin, sequenced in a study of CD8 T cells in acute hepatitis C reinfection. Sequencing was performed with immunoSEQ multiplex PCR; in TCRdb, only in-frame clones are kept and a portion is missing. The sample includes 30,000 to 40,000 clones, around nine tenths of them seen just once. This sample's time point: naive CD8 control sorted from an acute-time-point sample. Sequences were obtained from naive CD8+ T cells from PBMCs. The receptors come from a man between 25 and 39 years old with chronic hepatitis C.

This chain connects TRBV5-4 to TRBJ2-1, with 9 bases identical to TRBD1. This CDR3 comprises 15 residues. Germline values: CDR1 SGHNT, CDR2 YYREEE (reference sequence). V lost 4 bases and J lost 8; bases outside the gene matches: 10. Written as DNA, the CDR3 is TGTGCCAGCAGCAGGGACGGACAGGGGTGGGATGAGCAGTTCTTC. Translating it yields CASSRDGQGWDEQFF.

The chain couples TRBV7-9 to TRBJ2-6, with 8 bases fitting TRBD1. The germline gives CDR1 SEHNR, CDR2 FQNEAQ (reference sequence). CDR3 length equals 18 residues. Germline trimming cut 0 bases from V and 1 base from J; bases unmatched to any gene: 5. The CDR3 spells CASSLAGTGASGANVLTF. Here the CDR3 DNA reads TGTGCCAGCAGCTTAGCCGGGACAGGAGCTTCTGGGGCCAACGTCCTGACTTTC.

V is TRBV11-2 and J is TRBJ1-1; D is uncertain. Germline-derived CDR1 and CDR2 are SGHAT and FQNNGV. The V and J ends lost 4 bases and 1 base respectively, with 7 bases between them. The CDR3 has 13 amino acids. CDR3 nucleotides: TGTGCCAGCAGCTCCCACACGAACACTGAAGCTTTCTTT. Its protein product is CASSSHTNTEAFF.

The chain recombines TRBV4-2 with TRBJ1-2, with TRBD1 matching 7 bases. Germline V gene sequence: CDR1 LGHNA, CDR2 YNFKEQ. Trimming took 3 bases from V and 6 from J; bases not matched to a gene: 4. The CDR3 contains 13 residues. CDR3: CASSQTGYDGYTF. Written as DNA, the CDR3 is TGTGCCAGCAGCCAGACAGGGTATGATGGCTACACCTTC.

The chain links TRBV2 to TRBJ2-7; D is unclear. The V gene lost 4 bases and the J gene lost 5 bases, with 9 bases spanning the gap. This CDR3 has 12 residues. Germline V lookup: CDR1 SNHLY, CDR2 FYNNEI. CDR3 nucleotides: TGTGCCAGCAGTGTGAACAACCACGAGCAGTACTTC. This codes for CASSVNNHEQYF.

The chain employs TRBV30 and TRBJ2-7; tentatively, D is TRBD1 (6 bases). The CDR3 is 11 amino acids. Germline values: CDR1 GTSNPN, CDR2 SVGIG (reference sequence). V was cut by 6 bases and J by 6 bases, with 12 bases left in between. CDR3 nucleotides: TGTGCCTGTAAACAGGGTCTCGAGCAGTACTTC. The encoded protein is CACKQGLEQYF.

This clone occurred once. J is TRBJ2-7 and V is TRBV19, with D perhaps matching TRBD1 (6 bases). The CDR3 runs 12 residues. The germline CDR1 and CDR2 sequences are LNHDA and SQIVND (reference sequence). V lost 2 bases and J 5 bases, leaving 7 bases between the germline ends. The DNA of the CDR3 is TGTGCCAGTAGTATATCAGGGGACGAGCAGTACTTC. Translated: CASSISGDEQYF.